This TCR beta chain was observed in a study of T cells in Graves' hyperthyroidism and ophthalmopathy. This clonotype has a count of ten or more. The antigen remains unidentified. V lost 4 bases, J lost 8 bases, and 12 bases lay in between. The CDR3 length is 13 residues. CDR1 SEHNR and CDR2 FQNEAQ come from the germline V gene (reference sequence). The source material, RNA transcripts, was used to amplify TCR beta CDR3 regions. Carried out on the TCR CDR3, a first-round RT-PCR used the HTBI primer set. In TCRdb, the multiplex PCR reads were re-called with MiXCR into one record per CDR3 protein. The sample lists around 400,000 distinct CDR3 sequences; about 25% were seen once. Findings and caveats of the study: Among clonotypes expanded in thyroid above 0.001, most were also found in blood. Classification by a 13 V-J model distinguished ophthalmopathy from stable hyperthyroidism.

Stable hyperthyroidism: no ophthalmopathy progression over 18 months of follow-up. Using around 10 ml of fresh peripheral blood, PBMCs were prepared. Sequencing input: blood. The receptor was derived from a man aged 50 or older with Graves' hyperthyroidism. The rearrangement links TRBV7-9 to TRBJ2-1; no reliable D call. The CDR3 here is CASSSPARYEQFF. For the CDR3, the DNA is TGTGCCAGCAGCTCACCCGCCAGGTATGAGCAGTTCTTC.